The clone carrying this T cell receptor (beta chain) was detected ten times or more. The sample belongs to a study of T cells in Graves' hyperthyroidism and ophthalmopathy. CDR3 length: 13 residues. Trimming cost V 3 bases and J 0 bases, with 5 bases left between them. The diagnostic basis comprised clinical symptoms, serum thyroxine and TRAb, thyroid ultrasound and orbital computed tomography. It was RNA transcripts that yielded the amplified TCR beta CDR3 regions. The TCR CDR3 first-round RT-PCR relied on the HTBI primer set. TCRdb reprocessed the multiplex PCR reads with MiXCR, giving one entry per CDR3 protein. The sample includes 200,000 to 300,000 distinct CDR3 sequences, about 24% of them seen just once.

The receptor's source is a woman aged 40-49 years with Graves' ophthalmopathy. The sequenced sample consisted of blood. J is TRBJ1-1 and V is TRBV12-3 or TRBV12-4; unclear D gene. The CDR3 DNA is TGTGCCAGCAGTTTTCAATTGAACACTGAAGCTTTCTTT. Encoded protein: CASSFQLNTEAFF.